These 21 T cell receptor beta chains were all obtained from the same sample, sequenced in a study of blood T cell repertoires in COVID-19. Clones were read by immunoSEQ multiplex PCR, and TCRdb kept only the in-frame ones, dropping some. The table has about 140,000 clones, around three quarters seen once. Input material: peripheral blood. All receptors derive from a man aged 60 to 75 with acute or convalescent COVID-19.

CDR3 amino acids: CASSRQPGQGNSEQYF. CDR3 coding DNA: TGCGCCAGCAGTCGCCAACCGGGACAGGGAAACTCCGAGCAGTACTTC. The chain combines TRBV5-1 with TRBJ2-7; 9 positions match TRBD1. The CDR3 runs 16 residues. J was trimmed by 6 bases and V by 5 bases; bases with no gene match: 15. Germline assignment: CDR1 SGHRS and CDR2 YFSETQ. The full variable domain, in which reference TRBV5-1 and TRBJ2-7 provide the parts outside the CDR3, is KAGVTQTPRYLIKTRGQQVTLSCSPISGHRSVSWYQQTPGQGLQFLFEYFSETQRNKGNFPGRFSGRQFSNSRSEMNVSTLELGDSALYLCASSRQPGQGNSEQYFGPGTRLTVT.

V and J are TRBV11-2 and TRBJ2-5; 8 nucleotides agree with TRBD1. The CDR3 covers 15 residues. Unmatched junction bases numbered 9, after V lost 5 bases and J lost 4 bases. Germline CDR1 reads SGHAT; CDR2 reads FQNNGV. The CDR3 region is CASSTRDRGGETQYF. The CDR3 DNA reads TGTGCCAGCAGCACCCGAGACAGGGGAGGAGAGACCCAGTACTTC.

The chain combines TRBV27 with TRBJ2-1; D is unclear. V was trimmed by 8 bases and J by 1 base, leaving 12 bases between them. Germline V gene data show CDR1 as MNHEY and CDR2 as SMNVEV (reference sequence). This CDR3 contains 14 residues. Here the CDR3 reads CASRLQSSYNEQFF. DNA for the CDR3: TGTGCCAGCCGACTCCAGAGTTCCTACAATGAGCAGTTCTTC.

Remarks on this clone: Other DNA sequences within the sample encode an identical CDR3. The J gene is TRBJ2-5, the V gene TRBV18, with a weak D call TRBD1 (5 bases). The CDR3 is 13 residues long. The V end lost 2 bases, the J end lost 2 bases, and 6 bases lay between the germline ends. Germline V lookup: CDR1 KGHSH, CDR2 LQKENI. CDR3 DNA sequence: TGTGCCAGCTCACCAGACAGTCAAGAGACCCAGTACTTC. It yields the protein CASSPDSQETQYF.

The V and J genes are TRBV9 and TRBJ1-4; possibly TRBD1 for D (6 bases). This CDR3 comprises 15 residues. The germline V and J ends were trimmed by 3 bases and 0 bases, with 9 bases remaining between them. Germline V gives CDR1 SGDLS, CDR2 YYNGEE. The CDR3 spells CASSEGQPTNEKLFF. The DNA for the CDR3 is TGTGCCAGCAGCGAAGGACAGCCAACTAATGAAAAACTGTTTTTT. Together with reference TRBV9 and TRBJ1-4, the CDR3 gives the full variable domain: DSGVTQTPKHLITATGQRVTLRCSPRSGDLSVYWYQQSLDQGLQFLIQYYNGEERAKGNILERFSAQQFPDLHSELNLSSLELGDSALYFCASSEGQPTNEKLFFGSGTQLSVL.

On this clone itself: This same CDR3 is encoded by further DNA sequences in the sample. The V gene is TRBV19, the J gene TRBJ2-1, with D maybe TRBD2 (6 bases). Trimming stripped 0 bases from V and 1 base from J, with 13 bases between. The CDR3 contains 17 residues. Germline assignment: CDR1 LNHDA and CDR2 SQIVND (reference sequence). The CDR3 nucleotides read TGTGCCAGTAGTATAGATCTGGCCAGCGGGTCCTACAATGAGCAGTTCTTC. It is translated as CASSIDLASGSYNEQFF.

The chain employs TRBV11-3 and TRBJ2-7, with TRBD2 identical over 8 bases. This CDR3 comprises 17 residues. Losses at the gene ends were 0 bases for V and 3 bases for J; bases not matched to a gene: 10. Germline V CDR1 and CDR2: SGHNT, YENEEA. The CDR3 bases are TGTGCCAGCAGCTTAGACTCGACTAGCGATCCCTTCTACGAGCAGTACTTC. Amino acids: CASSLDSTSDPFYEQYF.

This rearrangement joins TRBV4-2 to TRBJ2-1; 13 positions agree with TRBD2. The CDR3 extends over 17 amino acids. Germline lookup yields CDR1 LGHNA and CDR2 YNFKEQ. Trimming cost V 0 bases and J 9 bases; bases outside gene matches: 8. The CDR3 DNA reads TGTGCCAGCAGCCAAGAAGGTGGACTAGCGGGAGCTGGTGAGCAGTTCTTC. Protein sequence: CASSQEGGLAGAGEQFF.

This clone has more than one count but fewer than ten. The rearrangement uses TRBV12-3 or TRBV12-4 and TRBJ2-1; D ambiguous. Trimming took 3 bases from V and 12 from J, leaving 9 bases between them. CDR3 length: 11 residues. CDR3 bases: TGTGCCAGCAGTTTTAATACAGCGCAGTTCTTC. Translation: CASSFNTAQFF.

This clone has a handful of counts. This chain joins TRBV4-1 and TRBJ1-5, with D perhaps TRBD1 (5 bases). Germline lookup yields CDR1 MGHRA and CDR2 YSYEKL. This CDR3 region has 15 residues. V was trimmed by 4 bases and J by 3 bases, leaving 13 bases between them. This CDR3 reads CASSRSGGDNQPQHF. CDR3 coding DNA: TGCGCCAGCAGCCGATCTGGGGGGGACAATCAGCCCCAGCATTTT.

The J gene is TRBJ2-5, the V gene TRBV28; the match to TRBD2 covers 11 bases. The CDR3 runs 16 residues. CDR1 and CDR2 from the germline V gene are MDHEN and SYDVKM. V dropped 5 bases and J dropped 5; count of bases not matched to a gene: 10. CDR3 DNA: TGTGCCAGCAGTCCAATCTTAGCGGGAGGGGGGGAGACCCAGTACTTC. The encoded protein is CASSPILAGGGETQYF.

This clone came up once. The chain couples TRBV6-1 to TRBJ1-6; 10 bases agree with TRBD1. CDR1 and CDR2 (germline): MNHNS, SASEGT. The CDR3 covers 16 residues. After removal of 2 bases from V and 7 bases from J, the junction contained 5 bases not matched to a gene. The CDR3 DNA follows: TGTGCCAGCAGTGAATTTGGGGACAGGGGAAATTCACCCCTCCACTTT. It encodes CASSEFGDRGNSPLHF.

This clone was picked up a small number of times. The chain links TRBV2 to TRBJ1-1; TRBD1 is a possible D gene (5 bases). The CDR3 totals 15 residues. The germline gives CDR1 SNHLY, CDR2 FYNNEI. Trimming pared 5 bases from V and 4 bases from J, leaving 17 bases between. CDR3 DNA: TGTGCCAGCAGTAGTTATGGGGGGATTGGCACTGAAGCTTTCTTT. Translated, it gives CASSSYGGIGTEAFF.

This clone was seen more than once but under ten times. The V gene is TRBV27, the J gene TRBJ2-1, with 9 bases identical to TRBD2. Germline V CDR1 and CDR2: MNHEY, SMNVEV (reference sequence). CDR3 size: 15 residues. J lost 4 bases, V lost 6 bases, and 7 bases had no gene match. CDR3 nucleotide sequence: TGTGCCAGCAGGCCTGGGACTAGCCGATACAATGAGCAGTTCTTC. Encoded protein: CASRPGTSRYNEQFF.

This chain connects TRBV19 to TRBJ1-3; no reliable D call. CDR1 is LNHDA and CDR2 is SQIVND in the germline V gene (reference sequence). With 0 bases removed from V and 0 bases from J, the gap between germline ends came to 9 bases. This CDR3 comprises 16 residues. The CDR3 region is CASSIEVGGSGNTIYF. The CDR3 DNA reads TGTGCCAGTAGTATAGAGGTAGGCGGCTCTGGAAACACCATATATTTT.

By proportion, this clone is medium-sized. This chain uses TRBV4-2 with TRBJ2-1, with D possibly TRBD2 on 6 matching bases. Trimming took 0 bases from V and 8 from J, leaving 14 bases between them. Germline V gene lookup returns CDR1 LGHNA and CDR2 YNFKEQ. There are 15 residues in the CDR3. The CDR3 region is CASSQEGGPAYEQFF. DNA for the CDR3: TGTGCCAGCAGCCAAGAAGGAGGGCCAGCATATGAGCAGTTCTTC.

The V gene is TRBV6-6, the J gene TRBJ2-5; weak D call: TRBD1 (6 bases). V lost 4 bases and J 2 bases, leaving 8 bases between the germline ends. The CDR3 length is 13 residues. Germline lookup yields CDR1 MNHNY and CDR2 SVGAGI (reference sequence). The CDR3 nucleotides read TGTGCCAGCAGTTGGACAGTTCAAGAGACCCAGTACTTC. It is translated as CASSWTVQETQYF.

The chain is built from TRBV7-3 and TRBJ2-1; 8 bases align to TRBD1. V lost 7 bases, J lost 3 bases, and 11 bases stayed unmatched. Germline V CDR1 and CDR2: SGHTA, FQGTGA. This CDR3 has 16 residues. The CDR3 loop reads CASKGSGQGDYNEQFF. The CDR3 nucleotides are TGTGCCAGCAAGGGTAGTGGACAGGGTGACTACAATGAGCAGTTCTTC.

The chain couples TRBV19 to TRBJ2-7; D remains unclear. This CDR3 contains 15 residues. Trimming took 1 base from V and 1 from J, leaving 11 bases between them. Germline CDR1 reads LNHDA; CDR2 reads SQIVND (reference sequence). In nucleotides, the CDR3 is TGTGCCAGTAGTATAGCCGGGTCGTTGTCCTACGAGCAGTACTTC. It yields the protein CASSIAGSLSYEQYF.

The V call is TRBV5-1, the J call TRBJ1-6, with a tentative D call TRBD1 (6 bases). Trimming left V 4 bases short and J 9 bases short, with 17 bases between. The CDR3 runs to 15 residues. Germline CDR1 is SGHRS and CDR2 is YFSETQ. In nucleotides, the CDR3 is TGCGCCAGCAGCACAAACAGGGAATTGAGTTCACCCCTCCACTTT. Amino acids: CASSTNRELSSPLHF.

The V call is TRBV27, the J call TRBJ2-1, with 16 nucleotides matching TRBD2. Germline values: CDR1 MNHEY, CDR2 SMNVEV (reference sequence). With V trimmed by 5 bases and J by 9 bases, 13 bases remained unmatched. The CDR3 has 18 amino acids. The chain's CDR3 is CASSPAGTSGRAWGEQFF. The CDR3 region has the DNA TGTGCCAGCAGTCCCGCCGGGACTAGCGGGAGGGCCTGGGGTGAGCAGTTCTTC.